A single sample gave rise to the 28 T cell receptor beta chains below, sequenced in a study of cytomegalovirus exposure and HLA in healthy donors. The study ran its PCR with 60 Vbeta and 13 Jbeta primers. Clones were sequenced by immunoSEQ multiplex PCR, and TCRdb holds only the in-frame ones, with some missing. The table lists under 150,000 clones, 80% of them singletons, with less than 3% in the top ten. The sequenced material came from PBMCs. These receptors all stem from a man aged 45 to 65 in good health and CMV-seronegative.

This clone was recorded once. The J gene is TRBJ2-2, the V gene TRBV27; maybe TRBD1 (5 bases). From germline, CDR1 is MNHEY and CDR2 SMNVEV (reference sequence). This CDR3 has 15 amino acids. V gave up 8 bases and J gave up 1 base, with 14 bases separating them. This CDR3 is CASGAEAGNTGELFF. As DNA, the CDR3 is TGTGCCAGCGGGGCGGAAGCCGGGAACACCGGGGAGCTGTTTTTT.

CDR3 bases: TGTGCCAGTAGTATAGGGCTAGCTGGCGGAGATACGCAGTATTTT. Protein product: CASSIGLAGGDTQYF. The chain combines TRBV19 with TRBJ2-3; D might be TRBD2 (5 bases). Trimming took 1 base from V and 5 from J, leaving 13 bases between them. Germline V gene data show CDR1 as LNHDA and CDR2 as SQIVND (reference sequence). The CDR3 spans 15 residues.

The rearrangement uses TRBV5-6 and TRBJ1-2; TRBD1 agrees at 11 bases. The CDR3 totals 17 residues. J gave up 3 bases and V 3 bases, and 10 bases lay outside the gene matches. The germline V gene encodes CDR1 SGHDT and CDR2 YYEEEE. CDR3 bases: TGTGCCAGCAGCTCCAGGGACAGGGGGATCCTAGACTATGGCTACACCTTC. It is translated as CASSSRDRGILDYGYTF.

The chain uses TRBV7-9 and TRBJ2-3; possibly TRBD2 for D (6 bases). Germline CDR1 reads SEHNR; CDR2 reads FQNEAQ (reference sequence). Trimming cost V 1 base and J 4 bases, with 12 bases left between them. The CDR3 covers 15 residues. The CDR3 sequence is CASSLVTGVADTQYF. CDR3 nucleotide sequence: TGTGCCAGCAGCTTAGTAACGGGGGTGGCAGATACGCAGTATTTT.

This chain joins TRBV14 and TRBJ2-6, with D tentatively TRBD1 (5 bases). CDR1 is SGHDN, CDR2 FVKESK, per germline. Trimming took 4 bases from V and 2 from J, leaving 9 bases between them. The CDR3 has 15 amino acids. CDR3 in DNA: TGTGCCAGCAGCCTCAGGGCTCCTGGGGCCAACGTCCTGACTTTC. Translation: CASSLRAPGANVLTF.

The chain recombines TRBV11-3 with TRBJ2-3, with 7 bases matching TRBD1. The germline V gene encodes CDR1 SGHNT and CDR2 YENEEA. V trimming: 5 bases; J trimming: 0 bases; junction bases outside the gene matches: 5. The CDR3 is made up of 15 amino acids. The CDR3, as DNA: TGTGCCAGCAGCACGAGGACAGGTAGCACAGATACGCAGTATTTT. It codes for CASSTRTGSTDTQYF.

The chain is built from TRBV13 and TRBJ2-7, with D possibly TRBD2 on 6 matching bases. V was trimmed by 8 bases and J by 6 bases, leaving 17 bases between them. This CDR3 region has 13 residues. Germline assignment: CDR1 PRHDT and CDR2 FYEKMQ (reference sequence). The CDR3 sequence is CASGLSGVFEQYF. The DNA of the CDR3 is TGTGCCAGCGGACTTTCGGGGGTTTTCGAGCAGTACTTC.

This clone came up once. The chain has TRBV11-3 and TRBJ2-1; D not certain. This CDR3 is 15 amino acids long. The germline V gene has CDR1 SGHNT and CDR2 YENEEA. V was shortened by 0 bases and J by 2 bases, with 8 bases between the two germline ends. The CDR3 is CASSLEYAAYNEQFF. The CDR3 nucleotides read TGTGCCAGCAGCTTAGAATACGCGGCCTACAATGAGCAGTTCTTC.

The chain combines TRBV5-1 with TRBJ1-2, with unresolved D. The CDR3 spans 13 residues. Germline V lookup: CDR1 SGHRS, CDR2 YFSETQ. Trimming took off 1 base at V and 3 bases at J, with 7 bases between the two ends. The CDR3 reads CASSLNDYYGYTF. The CDR3 DNA reads TGCGCCAGCAGCTTGAACGACTACTATGGCTACACCTTC.

This clone showed up just once. This chain joins TRBV6-5 and TRBJ1-5; TRBD1 aligns across 9 bases. Germline CDR1 and CDR2: MNHEY and SVGAGI. With 6 bases clipped from V and 5 bases from J, the junction kept 2 bases outside the gene matches. The CDR3 is made up of 13 amino acids. The CDR3 region has the DNA TGTGCCAGCAGACGGGACAGGGATCAGCCCCAGCATTTT. This gives the protein CASRRDRDQPQHF.

This clone was seen more than once but under ten times. The CDR3 protein is CATSTGTENSPLHF. Written as DNA, the CDR3 is TGCGCCACCAGTACCGGGACAGAGAATTCACCCCTCCACTTT. The genes are TRBV5-1 and TRBJ1-6; 7 bases are a match to TRBD1. V lost 9 bases to trimming and J lost 7 bases; unmatched junction nucleotides: 10. CDR3 length: 14 amino acids. Germline V lookup: CDR1 SGHRS, CDR2 YFSETQ.

This clone came up a few times. The chain couples TRBV6-1 to TRBJ2-7, with D possibly TRBD1 on 5 matching bases. The germline gives CDR1 MNHNS, CDR2 SASEGT. This CDR3 spans 13 amino acids. Trimming removed 7 bases from V and 7 bases from J, with 17 bases in between. CDR3 sequence reads: CASIRQTPGEQYF. Written as DNA, the CDR3 is TGTGCCAGCATTCGACAGACTCCCGGGGAGCAGTACTTC.

Only a few counts were recorded for this clone. The rearrangement links TRBV28 to TRBJ1-1; TRBD1 agrees at 7 bases. V was pared by 5 bases and J by 3 bases, with 0 bases of the junction left unmatched. There are 12 residues in the CDR3. Per the germline V gene, CDR1 is MDHEN and CDR2 is SYDVKM. The CDR3 bases are TGTGCCAGCAGTCAGGGGGACACTGAAGCTTTCTTT. This sequence encodes CASSQGDTEAFF.

The chain recombines TRBV5-1 with TRBJ2-1; 7 bases are a match to TRBD2. CDR1 is SGHRS, CDR2 YFSETQ, per germline. Trimming took 5 bases from V and 0 from J; bases not matched to a gene: 11. The CDR3 has 17 residues. CDR3 sequence: CASSLVAGLSSYNEQFF. The CDR3 coding sequence is TGCGCCAGCAGTTTAGTAGCGGGCTTGAGCTCCTACAATGAGCAGTTCTTC. The full variable domain, rest sourced from reference TRBV5-1 and TRBJ2-1, is KAGVTQTPRYLIKTRGQQVTLSCSPISGHRSVSWYQQTPGQGLQFLFEYFSETQRNKGNFPGRFSGRQFSNSRSEMNVSTLELGDSALYLCASSLVAGLSSYNEQFFGPGTRLTVL.

The chain carries TRBV27 and TRBJ2-1; the D gene is possibly TRBD2 (6 bases). CDR1 is MNHEY, CDR2 SMNVEV, per germline (reference sequence). Trimming removed 9 bases at V and 3 bases at J, with 12 bases between. The CDR3 is made up of 13 amino acids. The CDR3 nucleotides read TGTGCCAGTTTCGGGAGACGCTACAATGAGCAGTTCTTC. Protein: CASFGRRYNEQFF.

This chain joins TRBV4-1 and TRBJ2-3; 7 nucleotides agree with TRBD1. Per the germline V gene, CDR1 is MGHRA and CDR2 is YSYEKL. This CDR3 comprises 16 residues. Trimming cost V 3 bases and J 1 base; bases outside gene matches: 7. The CDR3 sequence: CASSQTGWDGTDTQYF. The CDR3 coding sequence is TGCGCCAGCAGCCAGACAGGGTGGGATGGCACAGATACGCAGTATTTT.

The V call is TRBV5-1, the J call TRBJ2-1; 10 bases line up with TRBD2. Germline lookup yields CDR1 SGHRS and CDR2 YFSETQ. V gave up 3 bases and J gave up 5 bases; unmatched junction bases: 5. The length of the CDR3 is 15 residues. CDR3 coding DNA: TGCGCCAGCAGCTACTCTAGCGGGAGTAACAATGAGCAGTTCTTC. As protein: CASSYSSGSNNEQFF.

This rearrangement joins TRBV29-1 to TRBJ2-7; 7 bases are shared with TRBD1. CDR3 length: 13 amino acids. Losses at the gene ends were 7 bases for V and 5 bases for J; bases not matched to a gene: 11. The germline CDR1 and CDR2 sequences are SQVTM and ANQGSEA. CDR3 sequence reads: CSATTQGPHEQYF. In DNA form, the CDR3 reads TGCAGCGCGACCACACAGGGGCCCCACGAGCAGTACTTC.

The chain recombines TRBV5-1 with TRBJ2-7; 7 bases fit TRBD2. The CDR3 runs to 13 residues. The germline V gene has CDR1 SGHRS and CDR2 YFSETQ. J gave up 7 bases and V 4 bases, and 8 bases lay outside the gene matches. CDR3 bases: TGCGCCAGCAGCCCGAGACTAGCAGAAGAGCAGTACTTC. It encodes CASSPRLAEEQYF.

This clone was observed a handful of times. In DNA, the CDR3 is TGTGCCAGCAGCTTGGAGGAAGGAGGGCAGTACTTC. As protein: CASSLEEGGQYF. The chain employs TRBV5-4 and TRBJ2-7; D possibly corresponds to TRBD2 (5 bases). Trimming cost V 0 bases and J 9 bases, with 10 bases left between them. Germline V gene sequence: CDR1 SGHNT, CDR2 YYREEE (reference sequence). The CDR3 consists of 12 residues.

J is TRBJ2-1 and V is TRBV5-6; D may be TRBD2 (5 bases). The CDR3 is 14 amino acids. Trimming shortened V by 4 bases and J by 7 bases, and 15 bases separated the two germline ends. From germline, CDR1 is SGHDT and CDR2 YYEEEE. CDR3 loop: CASSPLVGSNEQFF. For the CDR3, the DNA is TGTGCCAGCAGCCCCCTTGTGGGGAGTAATGAGCAGTTCTTC.

The chain employs TRBV30 and TRBJ2-1; TRBD1 is a possible D gene (5 bases). The CDR3 consists of 15 residues. The germline V gene encodes CDR1 GTSNPN and CDR2 SVGIG (reference sequence). Trimming shortened V by 0 bases and J by 4 bases, and 13 bases separated the two germline ends. The CDR3 here is CAWSVRQGYYNEQFF. The CDR3 region has the DNA TGTGCCTGGAGTGTAAGGCAGGGCTATTACAATGAGCAGTTCTTC. Full variable domain (remainder filled in from reference TRBV30 and TRBJ2-1): SQTIHQWPATLVQPVGSPLSLECTVEGTSNPNLYWYRQAAGRGLQLLFYSVGIGQISSEVPQNLSASRPQDRQFILSSKKLLLSDSGFYLCAWSVRQGYYNEQFFGPGTRLTVL.

V and J are TRBV27 and TRBJ1-5; 7 nucleotides match TRBD1. The CDR3 sequence is 15 residues long. V shed 5 bases, J shed 0 bases, and the junction held 4 bases outside the gene matches. The V gene's germline CDR1 is MNHEY and CDR2 SMNVEV (reference sequence). The CDR3 sequence: CASSGRDSSNQPQHF. The CDR3 nucleotides read TGTGCCAGCAGTGGTAGGGACAGTAGCAATCAGCCCCAGCATTTT.

The chain recombines TRBV2 with TRBJ2-1; TRBD1 matches at 8 bases. This CDR3 has 20 residues. CDR1 and CDR2 from the germline V gene are SNHLY and FYNNEI. The V gene end was trimmed by 4 bases and the J gene end by 0 bases; junction bases not matched to a gene: 17. The CDR3 spells CASSGMDRDRSLSSYNEQFF. CDR3 coding DNA: TGTGCCAGCAGTGGGATGGACAGGGATCGTTCCCTGAGCTCCTACAATGAGCAGTTCTTC.

This clone has more than one count but fewer than ten. The V and J genes are TRBV6-1 and TRBJ1-4; D might be TRBD1 (6 bases). Germline V lookup: CDR1 MNHNS, CDR2 SASEGT. CDR3 size: 16 residues. Trimming removed 4 bases at V and 4 bases at J, with 16 bases between. In nucleotides, the CDR3 is TGTGCCAGCAGTGGGGGATTACAGGGCCTTAATGAAAAACTGTTTTTT. Translating it yields CASSGGLQGLNEKLFF.

CDR3 amino acids: CASRQGNYGYTF. The CDR3 DNA is TGTGCCAGCAGACAGGGTAACTATGGCTACACCTTC. The rearrangement links TRBV6-1 to TRBJ1-2, with a possible D match to TRBD1 (6 bases). Germline CDR1 is MNHNS and CDR2 is SASEGT. Trimming removed 6 bases at V and 1 base at J, with 6 bases between. CDR3 length equals 12 residues.

About this clone: The same CDR3 also results from other DNA sequences found in this sample. The gene calls are TRBV21-1 and TRBJ1-5; the DNA was not used to check the table's D call, TRBD1. TRBV21-1 has pseudogene status. The CDR3 length is 11 residues. The CDR3 nucleotides are TGTGGGAAGGGGGCAAAGCAGCCCCAGCATTTT. Translation: CGKGAKQPQHF.

This clone was seen only a few times. The genes are TRBV11-3 and TRBJ2-5; D is possibly TRBD2 (5 bases). The closer fit of TRBJ2-7 to the DNA end suggests the J call may be wrong. The CDR3 loop spans 12 amino acids. CDR1 and CDR2 from the germline V gene are SGHNT and YENEEA. The CDR3 DNA follows: TGTGCCAGCAGCTTGAGGGTGTACGAGCAGTACTTC. Translation: CASSLRVYEQYF.